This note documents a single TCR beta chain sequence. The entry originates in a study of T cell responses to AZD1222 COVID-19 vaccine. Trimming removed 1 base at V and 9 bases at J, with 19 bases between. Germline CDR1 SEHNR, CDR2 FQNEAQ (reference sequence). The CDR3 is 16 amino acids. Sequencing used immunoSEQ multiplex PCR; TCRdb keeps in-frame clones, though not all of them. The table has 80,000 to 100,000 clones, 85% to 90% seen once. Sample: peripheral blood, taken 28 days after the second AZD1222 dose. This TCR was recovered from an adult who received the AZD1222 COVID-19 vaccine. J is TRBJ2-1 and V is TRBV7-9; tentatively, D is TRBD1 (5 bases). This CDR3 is CASSLGWGPPHIEQFF. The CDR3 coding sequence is TGTGCCAGCAGCTTAGGTTGGGGCCCACCACACATTGAGCAGTTCTTC.